Listed below are T cell receptor beta chains from one sample, sequenced in a study of blood T cell repertoires in COVID-19. Only in-frame clones appear in the TCRdb table, and some are missing; sequencing was by immunoSEQ multiplex PCR. The data contain around 190,000 clones, around 80% of them singletons. The sample consisted of peripheral blood. Receptor source: a man aged 65 to 79 with active or convalescent COVID-19. Both conserved end residues are part of each CDR3. The D gene is left open where the match is weak. The size of a clone is reported for some rows only, either as once, few or many, or as a class for expanded clones.

j_gene	abundance	v_gene	d_gene	CDR3nt	CDR3aa
TRBJ1-5	NA	TRBV2	TRBD1	TGTGCCAGCAGCAAAGACAGGGTATCCAATCAGCCCCAGCATTTT	CASSKDRVSNQPQHF
TRBJ1-3	few	TRBV14	NA	TGTGCCAGCAGCCCAGGGAGGGGAAGGGCTGGAAACACCATATATTTT	CASSPGRGRAGNTIYF
TRBJ2-5	NA	TRBV6-2/TRBV6-3	NA	TGTGCCAGCAGTTACAGAAGGGGCGCAGAAGGGCAAGAGACCCAGTACTTC	CASSYRRGAEGQETQYF
TRBJ1-5	NA	TRBV6-1	TRBD1	TGTGCCAGCAGTGATCAGGGGGTGTCGGATCAGCCCCAGCATTTT	CASSDQGVSDQPQHF
TRBJ2-2	few	TRBV2	NA	TGTGCCAGCAATGCGGGGGCTCCCCGAGCCGGGGAGCTGTTTTTT	CASNAGAPRAGELFF
TRBJ1-5	NA	TRBV27	NA	TGTGCCAGCAGTTCCGACAGGTTTAGCAATCAGCCCCAGCATTTT	CASSSDRFSNQPQHF
TRBJ2-3	once	TRBV30	NA	TGTGCCTGGAGTTCGACGCCGCAGGGGTGGACGCAGTATTTT	CAWSSTPQGWTQYF
TRBJ2-3	NA	TRBV7-2	NA	TGTGCCAGCAGCTTCCAACATACAGATACGCAGTATTTT	CASSFQHTDTQYF
TRBJ1-2	once	TRBV2	NA	TGTGCCAGCATGAGTGGGCCAGGGGACCGACTTAACTATGGCTACACCTTC	CASMSGPGDRLNYGYTF
TRBJ1-3	once	TRBV29-1	NA	TGCAGCGTTGTCAGCTCTGGAAACACCATATATTTT	CSVVSSGNTIYF
TRBJ2-2	few	TRBV18	TRBD1	TGTGCCAGCTCACCAAGGACAGGGGACAGCACCGGGGAGCTGTTTTTT	CASSPRTGDSTGELFF
TRBJ1-2	NA	TRBV9	TRBD1	TGTGCCAGCAGCGTAGGGGACAGGGTCGAGTCAGTTGATGGCTACACCTTC	CASSVGDRVESVDGYTF
TRBJ1-6	NA	TRBV6-1	NA	TGTGCCAGCAGTGAAGCCCGGCAGGGGTACTCACCCCTCCACTTT	CASSEARQGYSPLHF
TRBJ1-4	NA	TRBV7-9	NA	TGTGCCAGCAGTTCAGGGGCATCCGAAAAACTGTTTTTT	CASSSGASEKLFF
TRBJ1-6	NA	TRBV2	NA	TGTGCCAGCCCTAGATCCGGGGAGAATTCACCCCTCCACTTT	CASPRSGENSPLHF
TRBJ2-1	NA	TRBV2	TRBD1	TGTGCCAGCCGCCGGGACAGTTCCTACAATGAGCAGTTCTTC	CASRRDSSYNEQFF
TRBJ2-2	once	TRBV12-5	NA	TGTGCTAGTGGTTTGGTACCCCTCGACTGGGGGGAGCTGTTTTTT	CASGLVPLDWGELFF
TRBJ1-5	NA	TRBV5-1	NA	TGCGCCAGCAGCTTCGGGGGGTTAGGTCAGCCCCAGCATTTT	CASSFGGLGQPQHF
TRBJ2-3	NA	TRBV7-2	NA	TGTGCCAGCAGCTTAGCGAGACTAGCAGATACGCAGTATTTT	CASSLARLADTQYF
TRBJ2-7	NA	TRBV19	NA	TGTGCCAGTAGTATTCTACAGGGCTACGAGCAGTACTTC	CASSILQGYEQYF
TRBJ1-4	once	TRBV4-3	NA	TGCGCCAGCAGCCAAGCTCCTTTTCTTTCGACTAGTAATGAAAAACTGTTTTTT	CASSQAPFLSTSNEKLFF
TRBJ2-3	once	TRBV21-1	NA	TGTGCCAGCAGCTCTTGGAGGAGGTATCTCGCGGGAGCGGGCACAGATACGCAGTATTTT	CASSSWRRYLAGAGTDTQYF
TRBJ1-2	NA	TRBV6-6	TRBD1	TGTGCCAGCAGTTACGGGTGGGGACAGGGAGGCTACACCTTC	CASSYGWGQGGYTF
TRBJ1-2	NA	TRBV25-1	TRBD1	TGTGCCAGCAGCAGAACGGGACAGGGGTGGTATGGCTACACCTTC	CASSRTGQGWYGYTF
TRBJ2-3	NA	TRBV27	NA	TGTGCCAGCAGTACAACGAGCACAGATACGCAGTATTTT	CASSTTSTDTQYF
TRBJ1-2	NA	TRBV12-3/TRBV12-4	NA	TGTGCCAGCAGTTTGTCACAGGGCTATGGCTACACCTTC	CASSLSQGYGYTF
TRBJ1-1	NA	TRBV30	NA	TGTGCCTGGGGCCCCGGAACTCGGAGGACTGAAGCTTTCTTT	CAWGPGTRRTEAFF
TRBJ1-2	NA	TRBV30	TRBD1	TGTGCCTGGAGTTTGGGACAGGGGTATGGCTACACCTTC	CAWSLGQGYGYTF
TRBJ2-1	NA	TRBV6-5	NA	TGTGCCAGCAGGATACTAGAGCCCACTGGTGAGCAGTTCTTC	CASRILEPTGEQFF
TRBJ1-3	once	TRBV10-3	NA	TGTGCCATCAAGACCGGGCAGGGAACCGACTCTGGAAACACCATATATTTT	CAIKTGQGTDSGNTIYF
TRBJ2-1	NA	TRBV7-9	NA	TGTGCCAGCAGCTTACCAGATAACAATGAGCAGTTCTTC	CASSLPDNNEQFF
TRBJ2-7	NA	TRBV11-2	NA	TGTGCCAGCAGCCCGATAAGTCGGGTTCGGTCGTCCTACGAGCAGTACTTC	CASSPISRVRSSYEQYF
TRBJ2-3	once	TRBV6-1	NA	TGTGCCAGCAGTGAGGGGGCAGGGTCAGATACGCAGTATTTT	CASSEGAGSDTQYF
TRBJ1-2	few	TRBV15	TRBD1	TGTGCCACCAGCAGAGGCGGGACAGCGGATGGCTACACCTTC	CATSRGGTADGYTF
TRBJ1-3	NA	TRBV11-2	NA	TGTGCCAGCAGCTTAGTGATGGCTTCTGGAAACACCATATATTTT	CASSLVMASGNTIYF
TRBJ1-4	NA	TRBV4-3	TRBD1	TGCGCCAGCAGCCAAGATGGGGGACAGTCTAATGAAAAACTGTTTTTT	CASSQDGGQSNEKLFF
TRBJ1-5	few	TRBV27	NA	TGTGCCAGCAGTTCCCTCGGGTTGGGGAGGGCGGGCAATCAGCCCCAGCATTTT	CASSSLGLGRAGNQPQHF
TRBJ1-1	NA	TRBV6-2/TRBV6-3	NA	TGTGCCAGCAGTTACTCAATGCAGGGAACGAACACTGAAGCTTTCTTT	CASSYSMQGTNTEAFF
TRBJ1-1	NA	TRBV5-1	NA	TGCGCCAGCAGCTTTCACGGGAACACTGAAGCTTTCTTT	CASSFHGNTEAFF
TRBJ2-1	NA	TRBV27	NA	TGTGCCAGCAGTTTGAGGAATGAGCAGTTCTTC	CASSLRNEQFF
TRBJ1-5	NA	TRBV19	NA	TGTGCCAGTGGACTCGGACAGAATCAGCCCCAGCATTTT	CASGLGQNQPQHF
TRBJ2-1	NA	TRBV20-1	TRBD2	TGCAGTGCTAGTTCTAGCGGGAGTACCAATGAGCAGTTCTTC	CSASSSGSTNEQFF
TRBJ1-1	once	TRBV7-2	TRBD1	TGTGCCAGCAGCTTAGGGGTGACAGGGGTCACTGAAGCTTTCTTT	CASSLGVTGVTEAFF
TRBJ1-1	NA	TRBV19	NA	TGTGCCAGTAGTCCATACGGGGGTACTGAAGCTTTCTTT	CASSPYGGTEAFF
TRBJ1-5	NA	TRBV6-2/TRBV6-3	TRBD1	TGTGCCAGCAGTTACTCCCTCGGACAGGTGGGCTCCTATAGCAATCAGCCCCAGCATTTT	CASSYSLGQVGSYSNQPQHF
TRBJ2-5	NA	TRBV5-1	NA	TGCGCCAGCAGCTCGCTAGGGGCCCCCGAAGAGACCCAGTACTTC	CASSSLGAPEETQYF
TRBJ2-3	NA	TRBV24-1	TRBD1	TGTGCCACCGGGGACAGGGAACGCACAGATACGCAGTATTTT	CATGDRERTDTQYF
TRBJ1-5	NA	TRBV29-1	TRBD1	TGCAGCGTCCGGACAGGGTCGGGTCAGCCCCAGCATTTT	CSVRTGSGQPQHF
TRBJ1-1	NA	TRBV12-2	NA	TGTGCAAGTCGCTTCGATCAGGACAGGGGGCGTAAGAACACTGAAGCTTTCTTT	CASRFDQDRGRKNTEAFF
TRBJ1-4	NA	TRBV4-3	NA	TGCGCCAGCAGCCAAGATGGAGGGGGGGGCTTGGAAAAACTGTTTTTT	CASSQDGGGGLEKLFF
TRBJ2-5	NA	TRBV4-2	NA	TGTGCCAGCAGCCAAGGAGGATCCTCGGAGACCCAGTACTTC	CASSQGGSSETQYF
TRBJ2-7	NA	TRBV7-2	TRBD1	TGTGCCAGCAGCATCACAGGGGGCCACGAGCAGTACTTC	CASSITGGHEQYF
TRBJ2-4	NA	TRBV20-1	TRBD2	TGCAGTGCTAGTGGGACTAGCGGGGGCAACATTCAGTACTTC	CSASGTSGGNIQYF
TRBJ2-7	NA	TRBV5-1	NA	TGCGCCAGCAGCTTGCTGGGGGCGCGGTACGAGCAGTACTTC	CASSLLGARYEQYF
TRBJ2-2	NA	TRBV9	TRBD2	TGTGCCAGCAGCGGATTCTCTAGCGGGGGGGCAGCCGGGGAGCTGTTTTTT	CASSGFSSGGAAGELFF
TRBJ1-5	few	TRBV24-1	TRBD1	TGTGCCAGTCCAACCGTGGGACAGGGGGCCCACTGCAATCAGCCCCAGCATTTT	CASPTVGQGAHCNQPQHF
TRBJ2-1	NA	TRBV15	NA	TGTGCCACCAGCAGAGATGATGGAGGGGCTCCTTCGTTCTACAATGAGCAGTTCTTC	CATSRDDGGAPSFYNEQFF
TRBJ1-2	NA	TRBV27	TRBD1	TGTGCCAGCAGGAGGAACCGGGACAGCTACTATGGCTACACCTTC	CASRRNRDSYYGYTF